These T cell receptor beta chains were read from a single sample in a study of blood T cell repertoires in COVID-19. Libraries were prepared by immunoSEQ multiplex PCR; TCRdb keeps only in-frame clonotypes and omits some of them. The data hold about 200,000 clones, with around 92% observed a single time. Sequencing was carried out using PBMCs or T cells enriched from blood (not recorded which). These receptor sequences come from a woman aged 25 to 39 with acute COVID-19. Each CDR3 is given with its conserved first and last residue. Each record gives: V gene, clone size, D gene, J gene, CDR3 DNA, CDR3 protein. The D gene is left open where the match is weak. For some rows the clone size is stated as once, few or many, or as a class when expanded; others skip it.

V gene: TRBV4-2
clone size: -
D gene: -
J gene: TRBJ1-1
CDR3 DNA: TGTGCCAGCAGCGCATCGGAGGGGACCGAAGCTTTCTTT
CDR3 protein: CASSASEGTEAFF

V gene: TRBV6-5
clone size: -
D gene: TRBD2
J gene: TRBJ2-2
CDR3 DNA: TGTGCGGCTAGCGGGGGGACCAACACCGGGGAGCTGTTTTTT
CDR3 protein: CAASGGTNTGELFF

V gene: TRBV7-2
clone size: -
D gene: -
J gene: TRBJ2-1
CDR3 DNA: TGTGCCAGCAGCACCGGGACTCATTACAATGAGCAGTTCTTC
CDR3 protein: CASSTGTHYNEQFF

V gene: TRBV30
clone size: -
D gene: -
J gene: TRBJ1-2
CDR3 DNA: TGTGCCTGGAGTGAGGGCGGGGGATGGCTTGGCTACACCTTC
CDR3 protein: CAWSEGGGWLGYTF

V gene: TRBV28
clone size: few
D gene: -
J gene: TRBJ1-4
CDR3 DNA: TGTGCCAGCAGTTTTTGGCCGCTGAACGATGAAAAACTGTTTTTT
CDR3 protein: CASSFWPLNDEKLFF

V gene: TRBV18
clone size: -
D gene: -
J gene: TRBJ2-2
CDR3 DNA: TGTGCCAGCTCACCCTCCGTCCTTACCGGGGAGCTGTTTTTT
CDR3 protein: CASSPSVLTGELFF

V gene: TRBV12-3/TRBV12-4
clone size: -
D gene: TRBD1
J gene: TRBJ1-2
CDR3 DNA: TGTGCCAGCAGCCTCGGACAGGGCGCCGGCTACACCTTC
CDR3 protein: CASSLGQGAGYTF

V gene: TRBV4-2
clone size: -
D gene: -
J gene: TRBJ2-7
CDR3 DNA: TGTGCCAGCAGCCCTAGTGGGGGCCACGAGCAGTACTTC
CDR3 protein: CASSPSGGHEQYF

V gene: TRBV19
clone size: -
D gene: -
J gene: TRBJ1-1
CDR3 DNA: TGTGCCAGTAGTAAAACCCCTAAGACAGGGAACACTGAAGCTTTCTTT
CDR3 protein: CASSKTPKTGNTEAFF

V gene: TRBV9
clone size: -
D gene: -
J gene: TRBJ1-1
CDR3 DNA: TGTGCCAGCAGCGTAGCTACAGTTCAAACTGAAGCTTTCTTT
CDR3 protein: CASSVATVQTEAFF

V gene: TRBV5-4
clone size: -
D gene: TRBD2
J gene: TRBJ2-3
CDR3 DNA: TGTGCCAGCAGCTTGGCCGGCAGCGGGGGAAGCCCAGATACGCAGTATTTT
CDR3 protein: CASSLAGSGGSPDTQYF

V gene: TRBV21-1
clone size: -
D gene: -
J gene: TRBJ2-2
CDR3 DNA: TGTGCCAGCAGCTCGTACCGGACAGGCTCCAGGGAGCTGTTTTTT
CDR3 protein: CASSSYRTGSRELFF

V gene: TRBV2
clone size: -
D gene: -
J gene: TRBJ1-2
CDR3 DNA: TGTGCCAGCCGCGAGAATGGCTACACCTTC
CDR3 protein: CASRENGYTF